These 4 T cell receptor beta chains share one sample of origin, sequenced in a study of Japanese encephalitis immunity and Zika vaccine responses. For less than seven days, PBMCs labeled with CFSE were cultured with peptide pools at 0.85 to 1 ug/mL each. TCRdb re-analysed the 5' RACE reads in MiXCR, keeping a single row per CDR3 protein. This table holds fewer than 250 distinct CDR3 sequences, around 2.8% found once. Sample: antigen-activated CD8+ T cells from blood, cultured, taken during a Zika inactivated vaccine study. These receptors all come from an adult man who received an inactivated Zika virus vaccine.

This clonotype is large (0.1 to 1%) within its sample. V is TRBV4-3 and J is TRBJ1-1; TRBD1 matches 7 bases. The trim removed 3 bases at V and 1 base at J, leaving 11 bases unmatched. Germline CDR1 is LGHNA and CDR2 is YSLEER. There are 17 residues in the CDR3. The CDR3 sequence is CASSQQTGDWGNTEAFF. CDR3 DNA: TGCGCCAGCAGCCAGCAAACAGGGGATTGGGGGAACACTGAAGCTTTCTTT.

In its sample, this clonotype is hyperexpanded. For the CDR3, the DNA is TGTGCCAGCAAAAAAGGGCAGTTCAATCAGCCCCAGCATTTT. This codes for CASKKGQFNQPQHF. This chain joins TRBV2 and TRBJ1-5; D ambiguous. This CDR3 comprises 14 residues. The V gene lost 7 bases and the J gene lost 3 bases, with 13 bases spanning the gap. Germline values: CDR1 SNHLY, CDR2 FYNNEI.

This clonotype is hyperexpanded (1% or more) in the sample. This chain uses TRBV5-6 with TRBJ1-6; D is perhaps TRBD1 (5 bases). The V and J ends lost 3 bases and 7 bases respectively, with 14 bases between them. The CDR3 consists of 15 residues. CDR1 is SGHDT and CDR2 is YYEEEE in the germline V gene. CDR3 in amino acids: CASSWDRELNSPLHF. CDR3 in DNA: TGTGCCAGCAGCTGGGACCGGGAGCTAAATTCACCCCTCCACTTT.

This clonotype is deemed medium-sized. The CDR3 bases are TGTGCCAGCAGCGTATTCGGGACTAGCGAGACAGATACGCAGTATTTT. Its translation: CASSVFGTSETDTQYF. V and J are TRBV13 and TRBJ2-3, with 10 nucleotides matching TRBD2. Trimming removed 5 bases from V and 3 bases from J; junction bases left unmatched: 8. This CDR3 region has 16 residues. Germline assignment: CDR1 PRHDT and CDR2 FYEKMQ (reference sequence).